This TCR beta chain was recovered during a study of blood T cell repertoires in COVID-19. Overall study: Samples taken during acute and convalescent COVID-19 were collected in the United States, Italy and Spain. PBMCs, B-cell-depleted T cells, or T cells provided the cDNA or gDNA that made up the material.

About this clone itself: Other nucleotide sequences in the sample specify the same CDR3.

Source study methods: Nucleated cell number was recorded as an estimate derived from reference gene primer amplification. The data were produced by immunoSEQ multiplex PCR, yet TCRdb's version contains in-frame clones alone and is incomplete. V and J calls and clone size are given by that table; D and trimming were obtained from the DNA. The data contain roughly 290,000 clones, 75% to 90% of them seen just once; the ten biggest clones take up about 12%. In germline, CDR1 is SNHLY, CDR2 FYNNEI. The CDR3 is made up of 12 amino acids. The V and J ends lost 3 bases and 3 bases respectively, with 4 bases between them.

Sequencing input: peripheral blood. This TCR was recovered from a woman aged 60-75 years with acute or convalescent COVID-19. This chain connects TRBV2 to TRBJ2-3; no firm D call. The CDR3 sequence is CASSDNTDTQYF. The CDR3 DNA follows: TGTGCCAGCAGTGATAATACAGATACGCAGTATTTT.